This T cell receptor (beta chain) is from a study of T-cell reconstitution after alpha-beta-depleted transplantation in children. The germline V and J ends were trimmed by 7 bases and 0 bases, with 12 bases remaining between them. The germline gives CDR1 SQVTM, CDR2 ANQGSEA. CDR3 length: 13 amino acids. The study's findings and limits: Fresh T-cell production supplied most of the T-cell counts and diversity seen one year after transplant. After transplant, at about two months, alpha-beta T cells were reportedly derived from several hundred expanded graft clones.

This clonotype was counted ten times or more. Antigen: not known. Preparation of the TCRbeta library used unique molecular identifiers. TCRdb re-called the PCR reads with MiXCR, one entry per CDR3 protein. Of some 300,000 distinct CDR3 sequences listed, approximately 7.3% are singletons. Sequencing used peripheral blood, obtained 360 days after TCRalphabeta/CD19-depleted stem cell transplant. This chain links TRBV29-1 with TRBJ1-1, with a tentative D call TRBD1 (5 bases). The receptor comes from a female patient between 2 and 15 years old who had a stem cell transplant for Fanconi anemia, so the T cells may come from the graft donor. The CDR3 reads CSAGGDLNTEAFF. The CDR3 DNA follows: TGCAGCGCCGGAGGGGATTTGAACACTGAAGCTTTCTTT.